A single sample gave rise to the 12 T cell receptor beta chains below, sequenced in a study of blood T cell repertoires in COVID-19. Clones were read by immunoSEQ multiplex PCR, and TCRdb kept only the in-frame ones, dropping some. The sample contains some 160,000 clones, roughly 91% of which appear only once. Sequencing was carried out using peripheral blood. These receptors all stem from a man aged 18-30 years with COVID-19, enrolled during active disease.

The chain recombines TRBV6-2 or TRBV6-3 with TRBJ2-1; TRBD2 aligns across 7 bases. Germline V gene lookup returns CDR1 MNHEY and CDR2 SVGEGT. The length of the CDR3 is 16 residues. The J segment lost 5 bases and the V segment lost 2 bases, leaving 9 bases of the junction unmatched. The CDR3 nucleotides read TGTGCCAGCAGTTACGGGCGGGAGTTTTGGGACAATGAGCAGTTCTTC. Translated, it gives CASSYGREFWDNEQFF.

The chain links TRBV29-1 to TRBJ2-1; D uncertain. Deletions cut 4 bases from V and 7 bases from J, with 11 bases between. Germline V gene lookup returns CDR1 SQVTM and CDR2 ANQGSEA. The CDR3 is 12 residues long. CDR3 loop: CSVGMSTNEQFF. The CDR3, as DNA: TGCAGCGTTGGCATGTCTACTAATGAGCAGTTCTTC.

The rearrangement links TRBV4-3 to TRBJ1-1; D gene ambiguous. Per germline, CDR1 LGHNA and CDR2 YSLEER. The germline V and J ends were trimmed by 1 base and 3 bases, with 18 bases remaining between them. The CDR3 runs 17 residues. CDR3 sequence: CASSQGGESGRDTEAFF. As DNA, the CDR3 is TGCGCCAGCAGCCAAGGCGGGGAAAGTGGTCGGGACACTGAAGCTTTCTTT.

The chain carries TRBV24-1 and TRBJ1-5; possibly TRBD1 for D (5 bases). Trimming removed 2 bases from V and 7 bases from J, with 8 bases in between. The CDR3 has 13 residues. The germline V gene encodes CDR1 KGHDR and CDR2 SFDVKD. This CDR3 reads CATSDSGVQPQHF. DNA for the CDR3: TGTGCCACCAGTGATTCGGGGGTGCAGCCCCAGCATTTT.

J is TRBJ2-7 and V is TRBV28; D unclear. CDR1 is MDHEN and CDR2 is SYDVKM in the germline V gene. Trimming took 7 bases from V and 3 from J, leaving 16 bases between them. The CDR3 spans 14 residues. The CDR3 loop is CASTPSPYYYEQYF. CDR3 in DNA: TGTGCCAGCACCCCATCTCCCTACTACTACGAGCAGTACTTC.

The count of this clone is one. The chain combines TRBV6-2 or TRBV6-3 with TRBJ2-7; possible D gene TRBD2, 7 bases. Germline CDR1 MNHEY, CDR2 SVGEGT. V shed 5 bases and J shed 6 bases, with 14 bases lying between them. The CDR3 has 13 residues. In nucleotides, the CDR3 is TGTGCCAGCAGTAAACAGGGAGGGGGCGAGCAGTACTTC. It codes for CASSKQGGGEQYF.

The chain couples TRBV5-6 to TRBJ2-1, with 8 bases fitting TRBD2. This CDR3 is 17 amino acids long. Germline-derived CDR1 and CDR2 are SGHDT and YYEEEE. V shed 2 bases and J 2 bases; nucleotides not matched to a gene: 9. The CDR3 coding sequence is TGTGCCAGCAGCTTCGGGGATAGCGGGATAGCCTACAATGAGCAGTTCTTC. Translating gives CASSFGDSGIAYNEQFF.

CDR3: CASSQDGGIGNQPQHF. As DNA, the CDR3 is TGCGCCAGCAGCCAAGACGGGGGGATTGGCAATCAGCCCCAGCATTTT. This chain connects TRBV4-1 to TRBJ1-5; perhaps TRBD1 as D (5 bases). Trimming left V 0 bases short and J 2 bases short, with 11 bases between. The CDR3 spans 16 residues. Germline-derived CDR1 and CDR2 are MGHRA and YSYEKL.

The chain uses TRBV7-6 and TRBJ2-3; 8 bases align to TRBD2. Germline V gives CDR1 SGHVS, CDR2 FNYEAQ. Trimming cost V 5 bases and J 2 bases; bases outside gene matches: 6. The CDR3 extends over 15 amino acids. Here the CDR3 reads CASSHGTRYTDTQYF. CDR3 in DNA: TGTGCCAGCAGCCATGGGACTAGATACACAGATACGCAGTATTTT.

The chain links TRBV27 to TRBJ2-7; the D is unclear. With 4 bases removed from V and 2 bases from J, the gap between germline ends came to 15 bases. The CDR3 sequence is 15 residues long. CDR1 MNHEY and CDR2 SMNVEV come from the germline V gene (reference sequence). This CDR3 reads CASSSTGTSTYEQYF. CDR3 coding DNA: TGTGCCAGCAGTTCCACCGGTACTTCCACCTACGAGCAGTACTTC.

This rearrangement joins TRBV7-6 to TRBJ1-1, with TRBD1 as a possible D gene (5 bases). V was pared by 3 bases and J by 5 bases, with 10 bases between. This CDR3 has 13 amino acids. The germline V gene encodes CDR1 SGHVS and CDR2 FNYEAQ. The CDR3 loop reads CASSFRGGTEAFF. In nucleotides, the CDR3 is TGTGCCAGCAGCTTCCGGGGGGGTACTGAAGCTTTCTTT.

The J gene is TRBJ1-2, the V gene TRBV7-8, with 10 bases aligning to TRBD1. Trimming at V came to 1 base and at J to 8 bases, leaving 1 base not matched to a gene. There are 13 residues in the CDR3. The germline V gene encodes CDR1 SGHVS and CDR2 FQNEAQ. The CDR3 here is CASSLGDRGGYTF. The CDR3 DNA follows: TGTGCCAGCAGCTTAGGGGACAGGGGCGGCTACACCTTC.